These 3 T cell receptor beta chains came from one sample sequenced in a study of blood T cell repertoires in COVID-19. Method: immunoSEQ multiplex PCR; TCRdb's copy keeps in-frame clones and lacks some. This sample has about 120,000 clones; 75% to 90% occur once, and the top ten carry around 4%. Sequencing input: peripheral blood. The receptors come from a man between 35 and 55 years old with acute or convalescent COVID-19.

The chain has TRBV7-9 and TRBJ2-7, with D possibly matching TRBD2 (5 bases). The CDR3 extends over 15 amino acids. The germline V gene has CDR1 SEHNR and CDR2 FQNEAQ (reference sequence). Trimming removed 1 base at V and 2 bases at J, with 12 bases between. CDR3: CASSLEGGSPYEQYF. In nucleotides, the CDR3 is TGTGCCAGCAGCTTAGAAGGAGGTTCTCCCTACGAGCAGTACTTC.

The J gene is TRBJ1-1, the V gene TRBV12-3 or TRBV12-4; the match to TRBD1 covers 8 bases. With 6 bases clipped from V and 4 bases from J, the junction kept 4 bases outside the gene matches. This CDR3 has 13 amino acids. The CDR3 DNA sequence: TGTGCCAGCAGCCGTACAGGGGGCACTGAAGCTTTCTTT. As protein: CASSRTGGTEAFF.

J is TRBJ2-7 and V is TRBV4-1; 9 nucleotides line up with TRBD1. This CDR3 is 14 amino acids long. Trimming cost V 4 bases and J 5 bases; bases outside gene matches: 6. Germline CDR1 reads MGHRA; CDR2 reads YSYEKL. This CDR3 reads CASSRWTGEDEQYF. CDR3 sequence (DNA): TGCGCCAGCAGCCGATGGACAGGGGAGGACGAGCAGTACTTC.